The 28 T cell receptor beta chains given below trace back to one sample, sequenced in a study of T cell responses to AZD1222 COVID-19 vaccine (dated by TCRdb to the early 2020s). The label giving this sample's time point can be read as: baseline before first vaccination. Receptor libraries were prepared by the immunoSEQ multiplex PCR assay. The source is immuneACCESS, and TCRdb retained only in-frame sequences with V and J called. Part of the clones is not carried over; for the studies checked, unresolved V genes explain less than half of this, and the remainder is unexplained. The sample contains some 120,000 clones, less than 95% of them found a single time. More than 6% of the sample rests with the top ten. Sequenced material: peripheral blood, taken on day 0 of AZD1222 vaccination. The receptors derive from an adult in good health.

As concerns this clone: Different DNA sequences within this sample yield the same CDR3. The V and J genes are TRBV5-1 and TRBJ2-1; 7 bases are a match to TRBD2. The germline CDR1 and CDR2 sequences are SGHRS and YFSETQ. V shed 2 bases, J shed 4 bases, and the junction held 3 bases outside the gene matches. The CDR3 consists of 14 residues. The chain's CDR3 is CASSLSGAYNEQFF. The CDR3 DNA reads TGCGCCAGCAGCTTAAGCGGGGCTTACAATGAGCAGTTCTTC.

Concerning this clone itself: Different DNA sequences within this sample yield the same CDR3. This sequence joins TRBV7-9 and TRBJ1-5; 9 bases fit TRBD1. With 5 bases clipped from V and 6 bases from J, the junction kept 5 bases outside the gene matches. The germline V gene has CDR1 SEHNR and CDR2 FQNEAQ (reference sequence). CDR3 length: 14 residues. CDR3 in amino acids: CASSLGQGGQPQHF. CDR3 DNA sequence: TGTGCCAGCAGCCTGGGACAGGGAGGTCAGCCCCAGCATTTT.

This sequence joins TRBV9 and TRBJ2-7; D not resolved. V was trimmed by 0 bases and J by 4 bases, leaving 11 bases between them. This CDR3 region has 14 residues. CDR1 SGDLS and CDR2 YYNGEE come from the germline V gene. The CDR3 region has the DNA TGTGCCAGCAGCGTAGGGCTAGGGATTTACGAGCAGTACTTC. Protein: CASSVGLGIYEQYF.

CDR3 DNA: TGTGCCAGCAGCCAACCGGACAAGAACACTGAAGCTTTCTTT. It translates to CASSQPDKNTEAFF. The genes are TRBV3-1 (or the pseudogene TRBV3-2) and TRBJ1-1; TRBD1 is a possible D gene (5 bases). The CDR3 covers 14 residues. Germline V gene data show CDR1 as LGHDT and CDR2 as YNNKEL (reference sequence). V lost 2 bases to trimming and J lost 1 base, with 8 bases between them.

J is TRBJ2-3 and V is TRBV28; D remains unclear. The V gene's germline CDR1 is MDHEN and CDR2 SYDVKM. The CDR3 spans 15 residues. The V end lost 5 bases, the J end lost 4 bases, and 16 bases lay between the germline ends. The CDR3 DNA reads TGTGCCAGCAGTCCGAGCCGAAATCAGGCAGATACGCAGTATTTT. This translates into CASSPSRNQADTQYF.

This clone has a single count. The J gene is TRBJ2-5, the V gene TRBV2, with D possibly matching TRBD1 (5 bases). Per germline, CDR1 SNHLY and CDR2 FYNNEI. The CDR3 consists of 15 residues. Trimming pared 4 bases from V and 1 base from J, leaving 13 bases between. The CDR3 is CASSVWGVSQETQYF. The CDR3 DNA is TGTGCCAGCAGTGTTTGGGGCGTTAGCCAAGAGACCCAGTACTTC.

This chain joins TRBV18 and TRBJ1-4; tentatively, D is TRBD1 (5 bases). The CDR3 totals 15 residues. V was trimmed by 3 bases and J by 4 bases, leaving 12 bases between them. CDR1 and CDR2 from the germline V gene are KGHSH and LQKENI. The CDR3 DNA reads TGTGCCAGCTCACCGGGGACGGCCGTTAATGAAAAACTGTTTTTT. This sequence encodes CASSPGTAVNEKLFF.

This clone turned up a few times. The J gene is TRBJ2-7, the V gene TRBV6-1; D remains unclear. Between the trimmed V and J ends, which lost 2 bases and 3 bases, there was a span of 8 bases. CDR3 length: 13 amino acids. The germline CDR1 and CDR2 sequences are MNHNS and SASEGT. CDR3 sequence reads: CASSERTLYEQYF. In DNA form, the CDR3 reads TGTGCCAGCAGTGAAAGGACCCTCTACGAGCAGTACTTC.

The CDR3 is CASSSSNRGRTQETQYF. The CDR3 nucleotides are TGTGCCAGCAGCTCGTCGAACAGGGGGCGCACACAAGAGACCCAGTACTTC. The V call is TRBV7-2, the J call TRBJ2-5; 9 positions agree with TRBD1. CDR3 length: 17 amino acids. Germline CDR1 SGHTA, CDR2 FQGNSA. Trimming at V came to 4 bases and at J to 2 bases, leaving 11 bases not matched to a gene. Together with reference TRBV7-2 and TRBJ2-5, the CDR3 gives the full variable domain: GAGVSQSPSNKVTEKGKDVELRCDPISGHTALYWYRQSLGQGLEFLIYFQGNSAPDKSGLPSDRFSAERTGGSVSTLTIQRTQQEDSAVYLCASSSSNRGRTQETQYFGPGTRLLVL.

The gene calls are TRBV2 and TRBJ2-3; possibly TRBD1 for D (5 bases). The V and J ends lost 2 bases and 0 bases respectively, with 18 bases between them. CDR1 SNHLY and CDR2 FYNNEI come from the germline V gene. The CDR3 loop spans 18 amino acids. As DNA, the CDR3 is TGTGCCAGCAGTGAAAAGGGGCCGGGTTGGGCGAGCACAGATACGCAGTATTTT. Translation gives CASSEKGPGWASTDTQYF.

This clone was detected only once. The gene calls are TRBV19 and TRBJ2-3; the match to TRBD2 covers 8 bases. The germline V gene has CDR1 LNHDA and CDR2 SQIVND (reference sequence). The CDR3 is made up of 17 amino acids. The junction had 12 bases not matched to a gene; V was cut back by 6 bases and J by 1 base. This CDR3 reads CASRKYWGGLGTDTQYF. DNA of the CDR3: TGTGCCAGTAGGAAATATTGGGGGGGACTAGGCACAGATACGCAGTATTTT.

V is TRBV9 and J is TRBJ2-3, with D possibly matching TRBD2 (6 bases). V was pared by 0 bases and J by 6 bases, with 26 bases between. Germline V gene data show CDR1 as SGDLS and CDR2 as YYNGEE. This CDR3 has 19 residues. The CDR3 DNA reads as TGTGCCAGCAGCGTAGAGGGTGCGCGTACTAGTTTAGGAGGGGATACGCAGTATTTT. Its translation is CASSVEGARTSLGGDTQYF.

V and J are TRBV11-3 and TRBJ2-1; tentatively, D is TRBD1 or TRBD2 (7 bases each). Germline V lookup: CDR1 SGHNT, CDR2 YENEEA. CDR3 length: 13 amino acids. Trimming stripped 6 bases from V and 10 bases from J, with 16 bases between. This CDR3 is CASSFRGDREQFF. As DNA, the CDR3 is TGTGCCAGCAGTTTTCGGGGGGACAGAGAGCAGTTCTTC.

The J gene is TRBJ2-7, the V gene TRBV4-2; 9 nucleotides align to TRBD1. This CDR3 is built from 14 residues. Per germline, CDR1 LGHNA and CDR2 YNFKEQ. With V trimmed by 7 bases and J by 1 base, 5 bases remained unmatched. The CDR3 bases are TGTGCCAGCACCTCAGGGACAGGGTCCTACGAGCAGTACTTC. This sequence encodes CASTSGTGSYEQYF.

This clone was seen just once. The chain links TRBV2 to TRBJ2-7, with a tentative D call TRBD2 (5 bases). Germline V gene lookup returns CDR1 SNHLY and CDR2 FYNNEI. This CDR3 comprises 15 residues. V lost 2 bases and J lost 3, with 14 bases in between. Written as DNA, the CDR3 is TGTGCCAGCAGTGAAAGGTCTAGCAGTGACTACGAGCAGTACTTC. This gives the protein CASSERSSSDYEQYF.

The CDR3 sequence: CASSSPSYEQYF. As DNA, the CDR3 is TGCGCCAGCAGCTCGCCGTCCTACGAGCAGTACTTC. The V gene is TRBV5-1, the J gene TRBJ2-7, with no clear D. CDR1 and CDR2 (germline): SGHRS, YFSETQ. This CDR3 contains 12 residues. V was trimmed by 3 bases and J by 1 base, leaving 5 bases between them.

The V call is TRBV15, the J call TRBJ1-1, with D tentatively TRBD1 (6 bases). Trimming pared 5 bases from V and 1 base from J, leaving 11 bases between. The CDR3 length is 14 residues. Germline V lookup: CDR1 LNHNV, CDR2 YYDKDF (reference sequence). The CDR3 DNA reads TGTGCCACCAGCCGGAAGGGACAGAACACTGAAGCTTTCTTT. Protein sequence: CATSRKGQNTEAFF.

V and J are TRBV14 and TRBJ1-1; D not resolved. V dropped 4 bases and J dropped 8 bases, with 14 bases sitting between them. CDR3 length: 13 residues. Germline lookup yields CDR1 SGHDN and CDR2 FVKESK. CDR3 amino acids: CASSRFTKGEAFF. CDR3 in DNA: TGTGCCAGCAGCCGGTTCACGAAAGGGGAAGCTTTCTTT.

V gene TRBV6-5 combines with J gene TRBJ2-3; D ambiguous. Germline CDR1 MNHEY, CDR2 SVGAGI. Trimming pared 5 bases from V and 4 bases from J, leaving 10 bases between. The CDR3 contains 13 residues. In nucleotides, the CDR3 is TGTGCCAGCAGTCAGAGCCGGGCAGATACGCAGTATTTT. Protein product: CASSQSRADTQYF.

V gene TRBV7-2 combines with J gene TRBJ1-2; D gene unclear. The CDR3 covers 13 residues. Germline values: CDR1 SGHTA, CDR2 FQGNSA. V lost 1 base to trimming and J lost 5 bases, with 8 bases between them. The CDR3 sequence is CASSLGMSYGYTF. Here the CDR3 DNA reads TGTGCCAGCAGCTTAGGGATGTCTTATGGCTACACCTTC.

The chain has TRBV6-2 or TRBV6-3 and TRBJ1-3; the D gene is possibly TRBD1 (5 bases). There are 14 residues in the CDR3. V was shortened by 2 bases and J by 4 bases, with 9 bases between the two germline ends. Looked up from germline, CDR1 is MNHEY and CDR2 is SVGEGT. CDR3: CASSYQGAGNTIYF. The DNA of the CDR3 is TGTGCCAGCAGTTACCAGGGAGCCGGAAACACCATATATTTT.

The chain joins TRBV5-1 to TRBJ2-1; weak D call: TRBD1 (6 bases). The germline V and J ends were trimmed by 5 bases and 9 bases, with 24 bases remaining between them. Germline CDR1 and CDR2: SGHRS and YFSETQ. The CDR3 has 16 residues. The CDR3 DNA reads TGCGCCAGCAGACAGACAGGCGTCTTTCGTCACGGTGAGCAGTTCTTC. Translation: CASRQTGVFRHGEQFF. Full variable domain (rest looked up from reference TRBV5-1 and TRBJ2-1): KAGVTQTPRYLIKTRGQQVTLSCSPISGHRSVSWYQQTPGQGLQFLFEYFSETQRNKGNFPGRFSGRQFSNSRSEMNVSTLELGDSALYLCASRQTGVFRHGEQFFGPGTRLTVL.

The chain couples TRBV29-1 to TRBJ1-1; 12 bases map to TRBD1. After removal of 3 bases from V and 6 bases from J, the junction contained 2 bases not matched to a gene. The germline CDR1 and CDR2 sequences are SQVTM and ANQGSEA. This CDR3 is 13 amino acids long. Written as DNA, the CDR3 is TGCAGCGTTGAGGGACAGGGGGCCTCTGAAGCTTTCTTT. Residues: CSVEGQGASEAFF.

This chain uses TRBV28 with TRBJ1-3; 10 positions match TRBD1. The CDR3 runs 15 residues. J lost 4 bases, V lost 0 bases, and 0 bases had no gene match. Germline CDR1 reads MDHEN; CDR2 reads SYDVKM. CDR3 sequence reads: CASSLWGQGGNTIYF. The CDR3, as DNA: TGTGCCAGCAGTTTATGGGGACAGGGGGGAAACACCATATATTTT.

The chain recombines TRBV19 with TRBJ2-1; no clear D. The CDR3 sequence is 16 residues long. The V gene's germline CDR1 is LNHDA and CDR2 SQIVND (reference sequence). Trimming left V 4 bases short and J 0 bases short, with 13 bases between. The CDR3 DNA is TGTGCCAGTAGTACCAGGCAGGCAGGCTCCTACAATGAGCAGTTCTTC. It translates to CASSTRQAGSYNEQFF.

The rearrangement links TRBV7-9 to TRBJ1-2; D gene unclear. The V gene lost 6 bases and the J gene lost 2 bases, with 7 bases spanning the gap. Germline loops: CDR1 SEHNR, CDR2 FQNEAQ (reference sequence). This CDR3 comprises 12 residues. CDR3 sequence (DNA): TGTGCCAGCAGTAGGGAGAACTATGGCTACACCTTC. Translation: CASSRENYGYTF.

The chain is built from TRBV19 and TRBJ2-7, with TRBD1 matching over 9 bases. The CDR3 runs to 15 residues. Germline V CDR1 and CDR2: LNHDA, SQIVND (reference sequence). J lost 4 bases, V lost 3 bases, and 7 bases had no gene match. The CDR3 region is CASSISGQGFYEQYF. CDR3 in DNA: TGTGCCAGTAGTATTAGCGGACAGGGGTTTTACGAGCAGTACTTC.

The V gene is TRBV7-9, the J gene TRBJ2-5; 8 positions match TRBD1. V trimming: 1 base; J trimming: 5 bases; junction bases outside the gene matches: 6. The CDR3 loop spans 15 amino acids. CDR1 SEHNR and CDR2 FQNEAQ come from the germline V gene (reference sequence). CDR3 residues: CASSLEQGGGETQYF. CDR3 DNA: TGTGCCAGCAGCTTAGAACAGGGGGGAGGCGAGACCCAGTACTTC.